These T cell receptor beta chains were read from a single sample in a study of cytotoxic CD8 clonotypes in ibrutinib-treated CLL. Method: immunoSEQ multiplex PCR; TCRdb's copy keeps in-frame clones and lacks some. The table includes about 84,000 clones, approximately 86% detected once. The sequencing here drew on PBMCs, taken before ibrutinib treatment. Source of these receptors: a human donor with chronic lymphocytic leukemia. The conserved cysteine and the conserved F or W are not part of the CDR3 here.

V gene: TRBV9; J gene: TRBJ1-1; CDR3 protein: ASSGRQGGLNTEAF
V gene: TRBV6-5; J gene: TRBJ2-7; CDR3 protein: ASGFSGTSSYEQY
V gene: TRBV25-1; J gene: TRBJ2-7; CDR3 protein: ASSELLAEKMRIYEQY
V gene: TRBV4-2; J gene: TRBJ2-7; CDR3 protein: ASSQESSGSSEQY
V gene: TRBV4-1; J gene: TRBJ1-1; CDR3 protein: ASSQVLRSNTEAF
V gene: TRBV19; J gene: TRBJ1-1; CDR3 protein: ASSIHRGMNTEAF
V gene: TRBV30; J gene: TRBJ2-2; CDR3 protein: AWSVALGTTGELF
V gene: TRBV18; J gene: TRBJ2-7; CDR3 protein: ASSPLRDGSEQY
V gene: TRBV5-1; J gene: TRBJ1-3; CDR3 protein: ASSPTPFSGNTIY
V gene: TRBV5-1; J gene: TRBJ2-7; CDR3 protein: ASSLGTSGRTAEQY
V gene: TRBV19; J gene: TRBJ2-3; CDR3 protein: ASMTRSTDTQY
V gene: TRBV27; J gene: TRBJ1-5; CDR3 protein: ASSLLDGNQPQH
V gene: TRBV10-3; J gene: TRBJ1-5; CDR3 protein: AISEEEGQIMGNQPQH
V gene: TRBV7-2; J gene: TRBJ2-7; CDR3 protein: ASSLVSYEQY
V gene: TRBV19; J gene: TRBJ2-2; CDR3 protein: ASKMVSEASGIPGELF
V gene: TRBV28; J gene: TRBJ2-7; CDR3 protein: ASSLGGFRYEQY
V gene: TRBV14; J gene: TRBJ2-2; CDR3 protein: ASSPWTSGSAGELF
V gene: TRBV7-2; J gene: TRBJ1-1; CDR3 protein: ASSLASPETEAF
V gene: TRBV9; J gene: TRBJ2-1; CDR3 protein: ASSVSGNGASYNEQF
V gene: TRBV11-2; J gene: TRBJ2-2; CDR3 protein: ASSLLSGGVTGELF
V gene: TRBV19; J gene: TRBJ1-3; CDR3 protein: ASSTGEMGNTIY
V gene: TRBV6-5; J gene: TRBJ1-1; CDR3 protein: ASSTLQGGTEAF
V gene: TRBV10-1; J gene: TRBJ2-5; CDR3 protein: ASSEEGDSQEETQY
V gene: TRBV7-2; J gene: TRBJ1-2; CDR3 protein: ASSARGGANGYT
V gene: TRBV14; J gene: TRBJ1-2; CDR3 protein: ASSQDGRGFYGYT
V gene: TRBV6-5; J gene: TRBJ1-2; CDR3 protein: ASSRQDGGYT
V gene: TRBV7-9; J gene: TRBJ2-1; CDR3 protein: ASNKQNNEQF
V gene: TRBV28; J gene: TRBJ2-7; CDR3 protein: ASSLSGRESYEQY
V gene: TRBV5-1; J gene: TRBJ2-2; CDR3 protein: ASSFGSSNTGELF
V gene: TRBV2; J gene: TRBJ2-3; CDR3 protein: ASSIHAELAGVDTQY
V gene: TRBV5-4; J gene: TRBJ2-3; CDR3 protein: ASGARAGTDTQY
V gene: TRBV7-7; J gene: TRBJ2-2; CDR3 protein: ASSSSRTGELF
V gene: TRBV6-5; J gene: TRBJ1-4; CDR3 protein: ASSSSGEKLF
V gene: TRBV5-1; J gene: TRBJ2-7; CDR3 protein: ASSLGGQAWVYEQY
V gene: TRBV2; J gene: TRBJ1-5; CDR3 protein: AIKRTDFSNQPQH
V gene: TRBV5-8; J gene: TRBJ2-7; CDR3 protein: ASSLEGVSSYEQY
V gene: TRBV4-2; J gene: TRBJ2-3; CDR3 protein: ASSQDWLAEVTDTQY